The 32 T cell receptor beta chains presented below share a single source sample, sequenced in a study of blood T cell repertoires in COVID-19. Clones were sequenced by immunoSEQ multiplex PCR, and TCRdb holds only the in-frame ones, with some missing. The data hold 140,000 to 150,000 clones, with approximately 90% observed a single time. The sequenced sample was peripheral blood. These receptors all come from a human donor in a cohort sampled during active COVID-19.

The V and J genes are TRBV5-1 and TRBJ2-2, with D unclear. Germline CDR1 is SGHRS and CDR2 is YFSETQ. CDR3 length: 13 residues. V shed 4 bases and J shed 2 bases, with 6 bases lying between them. CDR3 region: CASSQQNTGELFF. The DNA for the CDR3 is TGCGCCAGCAGCCAACAAAACACCGGGGAGCTGTTTTTT.

This chain connects TRBV7-2 to TRBJ2-3, with TRBD1 matching over 8 bases. J lost 5 bases, V lost 4 bases, and 8 bases had no gene match. From germline, CDR1 is SGHTA and CDR2 FQGNSA. CDR3 length: 15 amino acids. CDR3 bases: TGTGCCAGCAGCTGGGCAGCAGGGGGCAGAGATACGCAGTATTTT. Residues: CASSWAAGGRDTQYF.

The J gene is TRBJ2-7, the V gene TRBV21-1; the DNA was not compared with TRBD2, the D call given in the table. TRBV21-1 is designated a pseudogene. CDR3 length: 16 residues. The CDR3 nucleotides are TGTGCCAGCAGGGTATGGGAACTAGCGGGGTCCTACGAGCAGTACTTC. Translating it yields CASRVWELAGSYEQYF.

The gene calls are TRBV10-3 and TRBJ2-2; perhaps TRBD2 as D (6 bases). This CDR3 region has 15 residues. Trimming took off 2 bases at V and 0 bases at J, with 7 bases between the two ends. Germline V CDR1 and CDR2: ENHRY, SYGVKD. This CDR3 reads CAISEKRANTGELFF. The CDR3 bases are TGTGCCATCAGTGAGAAGCGGGCGAACACCGGGGAGCTGTTTTTT.

This clone came up once. The chain employs TRBV21-1 and TRBJ2-3; whether TRBD2, the table's D call, matches the DNA was not checked. TRBV21-1 is an annotated pseudogene. This CDR3 is 15 amino acids long. CDR3 amino acids: CASTTSGGAADTQYF. In nucleotides, the CDR3 is TGTGCCAGCACGACTAGCGGGGGGGCTGCAGATACGCAGTATTTT.

The J gene is TRBJ1-2, the V gene TRBV4-1, with D tentatively TRBD1 (6 bases). The germline CDR1 and CDR2 sequences are MGHRA and YSYEKL. The CDR3 length is 15 residues. The V gene lost 0 bases and the J gene lost 4 bases, with 12 bases spanning the gap. The CDR3 coding sequence is TGCGCCAGCAGCCAAGATTGGGGCAGGGGCTATGGCTACACCTTC. Its translation is CASSQDWGRGYGYTF.

The rearrangement links TRBV19 to TRBJ1-2; TRBD1 aligns across 7 bases. V lost 0 bases, J lost 8 bases, and 9 bases stayed unmatched. Germline CDR1 LNHDA, CDR2 SQIVND (reference sequence). The CDR3 consists of 15 residues. Here the CDR3 DNA reads TGTGCCAGTAGTATAGATCCCGACAGGGTGTCGGGCTACACCTTC. This codes for CASSIDPDRVSGYTF.

The chain has TRBV6-5 and TRBJ2-3, with 8 bases matching TRBD2. The V gene's germline CDR1 is MNHEY and CDR2 SVGAGI. CDR3 size: 15 residues. Trimming removed 5 bases from V and 1 base from J; junction bases left unmatched: 5. The CDR3 region is CASSRGGFRTDTQYF. The CDR3, as DNA: TGTGCCAGCAGTCGGGGGGGTTTCCGCACAGATACGCAGTATTTT.

The rearrangement uses TRBV15 and TRBJ2-3; possible D gene TRBD2, 6 bases. Germline V lookup: CDR1 LNHNV, CDR2 YYDKDF (reference sequence). There are 14 residues in the CDR3. The V end was cut by 0 bases, the J end by 4 bases, with 8 bases between. CDR3 residues: CATSREVAADTQYF. CDR3 sequence (DNA): TGTGCCACCAGCAGAGAGGTAGCGGCAGATACGCAGTATTTT.

V and J are TRBV5-1 and TRBJ2-3, with D possibly being TRBD1 (6 bases). Deletions cut 2 bases from V and 1 base from J, with 14 bases between. The V gene's germline CDR1 is SGHRS and CDR2 YFSETQ. This CDR3 is built from 16 residues. This chain's CDR3 is CASSFTGTQGTDTQYF. For the CDR3, the DNA is TGCGCCAGCAGCTTCACAGGGACCCAGGGCACAGATACGCAGTATTTT.

This clone showed up just a few times. V usage is TRBV5-5 and J usage is TRBJ1-5; tentative D call: TRBD1 (6 bases). Germline V CDR1 and CDR2: SGHKS, YYEKEE (reference sequence). CDR3 length: 13 residues. V was trimmed by 6 bases and J by 9 bases, leaving 16 bases between them. The CDR3 loop reads CASTRDNNAPQHF. CDR3 in DNA: TGTGCCAGCACCCGGGACAACAACGCGCCCCAGCATTTT.

This chain connects TRBV27 to TRBJ2-3; 7 nucleotides align to TRBD2. The germline V gene has CDR1 MNHEY and CDR2 SMNVEV (reference sequence). Unmatched junction bases numbered 9, after V lost 6 bases and J lost 6 bases. CDR3 length: 14 amino acids. CDR3 DNA: TGTGCCAGCAGCCCACGCGACGGGGGGGATACGCAGTATTTT. Translation: CASSPRDGGDTQYF.

This sequence joins TRBV19 and TRBJ2-5, with D possibly TRBD2 on 5 matching bases. CDR3 length: 13 residues. Germline V CDR1 and CDR2: LNHDA, SQIVND (reference sequence). The germline V and J ends were trimmed by 1 base and 9 bases, with 12 bases remaining between them. CDR3 residues: CASSIGEGEAQYF. CDR3 nucleotide sequence: TGTGCCAGTAGTATAGGTGAGGGAGAAGCCCAGTACTTC.

V is TRBV11-2 and J is TRBJ2-3, with 8 nucleotides matching TRBD1. J lost 4 bases, V lost 5 bases, and 8 bases had no gene match. CDR1 is SGHAT, CDR2 FQNNGV, per germline. This CDR3 contains 15 residues. The CDR3 nucleotides read TGTGCCAGCAGCCCCGGGGCAGGGGGCCCAGATACGCAGTATTTT. This translates into CASSPGAGGPDTQYF.

The genes are TRBV6-6 and TRBJ1-2; D is unclear. The length of the CDR3 is 12 residues. Trimming cost V 6 bases and J 8 bases, with 13 bases left between them. Per the germline V gene, CDR1 is MNHNY and CDR2 is SVGAGI (reference sequence). For the CDR3, the DNA is TGTGCCAGCAGCCAGTTGGGAGGCGGCTACACCTTC. This codes for CASSQLGGGYTF.

Details on this clone: The junction departs from germline at one end; a sequencing error may be responsible. The chain joins TRBV7-9 to TRBJ2-7; 8 positions match TRBD2. CDR3 length: 14 residues. Per germline, CDR1 SEHNR and CDR2 FQNEAQ (reference sequence). In nucleotides, the CDR3 is TGCCCCAGCAGCTTCGGGGGGGGCTCCTACGAGCAGTACTTC. Encoded protein: CPSSFGGGSYEQYF.

This clone showed up just a few times. The chain links TRBV6-2 or TRBV6-3 to TRBJ1-2; D gene ambiguous. Trimming shortened V by 0 bases and J by 5 bases, and 13 bases separated the two germline ends. Germline V gene sequence: CDR1 MNHEY, CDR2 SVGEGT. The CDR3 contains 15 residues. CDR3 amino acids: CASSYSPGREYGYTF. CDR3 bases: TGTGCCAGCAGTTACTCCCCGGGGAGGGAGTATGGCTACACCTTC.

The chain has TRBV7-5 and TRBJ2-5; no DNA check was done on the table's D call, TRBD2. TRBV7-5 constitutes a pseudogene. This CDR3 is 14 amino acids long. The CDR3 loop is CARSLSAAGETQYF. CDR3 in DNA: TGTGCCAGAAGCTTATCGGCAGCCGGGGAGACCCAGTACTTC.

This chain joins TRBV4-1 and TRBJ2-7; possible D gene TRBD2, 6 bases. The V and J ends lost 0 bases and 0 bases respectively, with 9 bases between them. Looked up from germline, CDR1 is MGHRA and CDR2 is YSYEKL. This CDR3 is 15 amino acids long. CDR3 in amino acids: CASSQDPGVSYEQYF. CDR3 coding DNA: TGCGCCAGCAGCCAAGATCCGGGGGTCTCCTACGAGCAGTACTTC.

This chain joins TRBV6-2 or TRBV6-3 and TRBJ2-2; no clear D gene. The CDR3 runs 15 residues. V shed 0 bases and J shed 2 bases, with 7 bases lying between them. From germline, CDR1 is MNHEY and CDR2 SVGEGT. The CDR3 is CASSYSTGNTGELFF. In DNA form, the CDR3 reads TGTGCCAGCAGTTACTCGACGGGTAACACCGGGGAGCTGTTTTTT.

J is TRBJ2-7 and V is TRBV27; TRBD1 aligns across 9 bases. The CDR3 contains 15 residues. Trimming removed 3 bases from V and 3 bases from J; junction bases left unmatched: 6. CDR1 and CDR2 (germline): MNHEY, SMNVEV (reference sequence). The CDR3 reads CASSFLQGAFYEQYF. Written as DNA, the CDR3 is TGTGCCAGCAGTTTTTTACAGGGGGCATTCTACGAGCAGTACTTC.

Points on this clone: The sample contains more than one DNA sequence encoding this CDR3. This rearrangement joins TRBV10-3 to TRBJ1-1, with 7 bases aligning to TRBD1. J gave up 5 bases and V 0 bases, and 3 bases lay outside the gene matches. The CDR3 is 14 residues long. Germline CDR1 ENHRY, CDR2 SYGVKD. CDR3 in DNA: TGTGCCATCAGTGAGTCAAGGGGGCGAACTGAAGCTTTCTTT. Translated, it gives CAISESRGRTEAFF.

The V gene is TRBV28, the J gene TRBJ2-1; 7 bases are shared with TRBD2. Germline assignment: CDR1 MDHEN and CDR2 SYDVKM. This CDR3 comprises 12 residues. The V segment lost 7 bases and the J segment 7 bases; nucleotides outside the gene matches: 4. The CDR3 DNA follows: TGTGCCAGCACCCTCGGGGGGAATGAGCAGTTCTTC. Its protein product is CASTLGGNEQFF.

The genes are TRBV7-9 and TRBJ1-1; possible D gene TRBD1, 5 bases. Germline assignment: CDR1 SEHNR and CDR2 FQNEAQ (reference sequence). The length of the CDR3 is 12 residues. Trimming took 1 base from V and 13 from J, leaving 13 bases between them. CDR3 region: CASSLGPRGGFF. The CDR3 nucleotides read TGTGCCAGCAGCTTAGGGCCTAGGGGCGGTTTCTTT.

The chain employs TRBV5-6 and TRBJ1-1; D possibly corresponds to TRBD1 (5 bases). The CDR3 length is 16 residues. The V and J ends lost 4 bases and 1 base respectively, with 17 bases between them. CDR1 and CDR2 (germline): SGHDT, YYEEEE. This chain's CDR3 is CASSPLTGHANTEAFF. For the CDR3, the DNA is TGTGCCAGCAGCCCTCTAACCGGACACGCGAACACTGAAGCTTTCTTT.

The chain joins TRBV14 to TRBJ2-1; maybe TRBD2 (5 bases). The CDR3 length is 17 residues. Germline CDR1 and CDR2: SGHDN and FVKESK. V lost 3 bases and J 10 bases, leaving 25 bases between the germline ends. CDR3: CASSQFHGLGSYGEQFF. The CDR3 DNA sequence: TGTGCCAGCAGCCAGTTCCATGGGTTAGGGAGTTACGGGGAGCAGTTCTTC.

V and J are TRBV18 and TRBJ1-5, with 8 bases matching TRBD1. Germline V gene data show CDR1 as KGHSH and CDR2 as LQKENI. Trimming removed 5 bases from V and 2 bases from J; junction bases left unmatched: 5. This CDR3 is 15 amino acids long. The CDR3 is CASSGSTGGNQPQHF. CDR3 DNA: TGTGCCAGCTCAGGGTCGACAGGGGGCAATCAGCCCCAGCATTTT.

This chain links TRBV19 with TRBJ1-2; D possibly corresponds to TRBD1 (6 bases). Germline loops: CDR1 LNHDA, CDR2 SQIVND (reference sequence). V was clipped by 3 bases and J by 0 bases, with 14 bases between them. The CDR3 loop spans 16 amino acids. CDR3 bases: TGTGCCAGTAGTATTCTGGGACAAGCAGCTAACTATGGCTACACCTTC. As protein: CASSILGQAANYGYTF.

CDR3 sequence (DNA): TGTGCCAGTACGGCGGTACCTCTCTCTGGAAACACCATATATTTT. This sequence encodes CASTAVPLSGNTIYF. V gene TRBV19 combines with J gene TRBJ1-3; no definite D call. Germline V gene sequence: CDR1 LNHDA, CDR2 SQIVND (reference sequence). Trimming stripped 7 bases from V and 0 bases from J, with 13 bases between. The CDR3 length is 15 residues.

The chain recombines TRBV29-1 with TRBJ2-1; D gene uncertain. Trimming pared 2 bases from V and 0 bases from J, leaving 11 bases between. Per germline, CDR1 SQVTM and CDR2 ANQGSEA. The CDR3 length is 15 residues. In DNA, the CDR3 is TGCAGCGTTGAAAGAGGTTCGGGCTCCTACAATGAGCAGTTCTTC. Its protein is CSVERGSGSYNEQFF.

J is TRBJ2-7 and V is TRBV27; D might be TRBD2 (5 bases). Trimming took 2 bases from V and 5 from J, leaving 7 bases between them. The CDR3 is made up of 12 amino acids. The germline CDR1 and CDR2 sequences are MNHEY and SMNVEV (reference sequence). This CDR3 reads CASSLLGDEQYF. The DNA for the CDR3 is TGTGCCAGCAGTTTACTCGGGGACGAGCAGTACTTC.

This chain uses TRBV11-2 with TRBJ2-7; tentatively, D is TRBD1 (7 bases). The V end was cut by 2 bases, the J end by 4 bases, with 12 bases between. This CDR3 has 14 residues. The germline V gene encodes CDR1 SGHAT and CDR2 FQNNGV. The CDR3 region has the DNA TGTGCCAGCAGCTTATTATCAGGGGGGTACGAGCAGTACTTC. Translating gives CASSLLSGGYEQYF.